The present T cell receptor (beta chain) was sequenced within a study of T-cell memory formation after mild COVID-19. Turning to this clonotype: Antigen unknown.

TCRdb passed the 5' RACE reads through MiXCR, listing each CDR3 protein once. The sample lists under 700,000 distinct CDR3 sequences, just over 20% occurring once. Whole-study results and caveats: Researchers report contracting CD4+ clones mostly in CM and EM, with CD8+ clones in EMRA. Several responding clones turned up in pre-infection memory, indicating that cross-reactive memory may have taken part.

Germline V gene lookup returns CDR1 SGHTA and CDR2 FQGNSA. The CDR3 totals 18 residues. Trimming shortened V by 1 base and J by 2 bases, and 19 bases separated the two germline ends. Sequences were obtained from PBMCs or a T cell subset sorted from them (not recorded which). The sequence was obtained from an adult woman who had mild COVID-19 (a few samples of this study predate the infection). Cell type and time point are not known. This sequence joins TRBV7-2 and TRBJ2-3, with no clear D. The CDR3 coding sequence is TGTGCCAGCAGCTTAGTACATGGTCGCTACACGAACACAGATACGCAGTATTTT. This gives the protein CASSLVHGRYTNTDTQYF.